This T cell receptor (beta chain) was sequenced during a study of cytomegalovirus exposure and HLA in healthy donors. Study conclusions and caveats: Previous analysis showed most TCR beta V segments were productive about 90% or about 30% of the time.

Remarks on this clone: The target antigen is unknown.

The PCR contained 60 Vbeta and 13 Jbeta primers. The assay was immunoSEQ multiplex PCR, and TCRdb's table has in-frame clones only and misses some. The profile shows just over 95,000 clones, around four fifths of them singletons. Trimming removed 3 bases from V and 4 bases from J, with 9 bases in between. Germline values: CDR1 MNHNS, CDR2 SASEGT. CDR3 length equals 13 residues. The material sequenced was PBMCs. The chain carries TRBV6-1 and TRBJ1-2; D gene uncertain. The receptor's source is a woman between 40 and 50 years old in good health and CMV-seronegative. CDR3 sequence: CASSERVGYGYTF. CDR3 in DNA: TGTGCCAGCAGTGAGCGGGTTGGCTATGGCTACACCTTC.